This T cell receptor beta chain was documented in a study of memory B cells and T cells in multiple sclerosis. Overall study findings and caveats: Compartments had unequal clone-set sizes, affecting shared clonotype counts.

The CDR3 loop spans 15 amino acids. Trimming shortened V by 4 bases and J by 7 bases, and 15 bases separated the two germline ends. CDR1 SGDLS and CDR2 YYNGEE come from the germline V gene. Details on this clone: Its antigen remains unidentified.

The table came from immunoSEQ multiplex PCR; TCRdb's copy has only in-frame clones and leaves some out. Of 40,000 to 50,000 clones in the sample, about 80% are singletons; the top ten hold roughly 1%. Separate sequencing covered autoproliferating (CFSE-dim) and non-proliferating (CFSE-high) T cells from stimulus-free culture. Replicate wells were pooled after six to eight days of stimulus-free culture of some 55 million CFSE-labeled PBMCs. The PBMCs received 0.4 to 0.65 uM CFSE and serum-free culture with no added stimuli. The receptor was derived from a human donor with multiple sclerosis. Sequences were obtained from PBMCs from blood kept in culture. The chain uses TRBV9 and TRBJ1-6, with unresolved D. The CDR3 sequence is CASSPQAGGNSPLHF. The CDR3 DNA reads as TGTGCCAGCAGCCCACAAGCCGGTGGGAATTCACCCCTCCACTTT.